The rows below give T cell receptor beta chains drawn from one sample of a study of blood T cell repertoires in COVID-19. TCRdb's table, derived via immunoSEQ multiplex PCR, lists solely in-frame clones and lacks some. The sample holds roughly 250,000 clones, more than 85% seen once. Sequenced sample: peripheral blood. The source of these receptors is a man aged 30 to 45 with acute or convalescent COVID-19. Each CDR3 is given with its conserved first and last residue.

j_gene,v_gene,CDR3aa
TRBJ1-2,TRBV3-1/TRBV3-2,CASRGGHNYGYTF
TRBJ1-4,TRBV21-1,CASSKDSRFNEKLFF
TRBJ2-5,TRBV7-7,CASSLARTGYQETQYF
TRBJ2-5,TRBV2,CASRARETQYF
TRBJ1-1,TRBV28,CASSRQGAVDTEAFF
TRBJ1-3,TRBV25-1,CASSAIPRDRGTGNTIYF
TRBJ1-3,TRBV12-5,CASGLPGQVSGNTIYF
TRBJ1-4,TRBV3-1/TRBV3-2,CASSLYRGREKLFF
TRBJ1-4,TRBV5-1,CASSPRTGGNEKLFF
TRBJ2-3,TRBV28,CASSLLGGPRTDTQYF
TRBJ1-2,TRBV5-6,CASTLGIDNYGYTF
TRBJ2-1,TRBV7-3,CASSLKGRLALGNEQFF
TRBJ2-2,TRBV4-2,CASSQEGTRSPGELFF
TRBJ1-6,TRBV9,CASGGQVNNSPLHF
TRBJ2-5,TRBV7-9,CASSPSGGETQYF
TRBJ2-7,TRBV7-8,CASSLSRGGAYEQYF
TRBJ2-5,TRBV29-1,CSVELPRARAETQYF
TRBJ2-7,TRBV19,CASSKGLAGLTYEQYF
TRBJ1-2,TRBV18,CASSQTGVRGYGYTF
TRBJ2-3,TRBV19,CASSRGEFTDTQYF
TRBJ1-4,TRBV5-1,CASSYGTVNEKLFF
TRBJ2-2,TRBV7-8,CASSLVWRAGELFF
TRBJ2-6,TRBV9,CASSVATWTGSFSGANVLTF
TRBJ1-6,TRBV4-1,CASSPVRQDNSPLHF